The clone carrying this T cell receptor (beta chain) came up many times. Its antigen is undetermined. These data originate in a study of early T cells in non-severe SARS-CoV-2 infection. The wider study: Sequencing of bulk RNA from unsorted whole blood was done, without chain pairing.

Study results and caveats: Sequences matched to VDJdb favored anti-spike CD8 responses, while private and CD4 specificities were missed.

V lost 5 bases to trimming and J lost 5 bases; unmatched junction nucleotides: 8. Germline V CDR1 and CDR2: MDHEN, SYDVKM. The CDR3 is made up of 14 amino acids. MiXCR, run by TCRdb on the 5' RACE reads, gives a single entry per CDR3 protein. The sample lists about 110,000 distinct CDR3 sequences, roughly 12% occurring once. This specimen was whole blood, taken at baseline. The TCR was taken from an adult who was a healthcare worker with PCR-confirmed SARS-CoV-2 infection or an uninfected control (not recorded which). The rearrangement links TRBV28 to TRBJ1-2; 7 nucleotides match TRBD1. CDR3 DNA: TGTGCCAGCAGTCGCACAGGGGCCTCTTATGGCTACACCTTC. Translated, it gives CASSRTGASYGYTF.